These T cell receptor beta chains were read from a single sample in a study of T cell repertoires in cytomegalovirus infection. Their cognate antigens are unknown. TCRdb re-derived calls from the reads in MiXCR, one entry per CDR3 protein. The sample lists around 900,000 distinct CDR3 sequences; roughly 30% were seen once. The sample here was cultured CD8+ T cells from PBMCs, taken from culture after CMV antigen stimulation. The receptors were sampled from a human donor in good health (CMV status not recorded). Some clones in this sample may be carry-over from other donors' samples. Both conserved end residues are part of each CDR3. A D gene is named only where the DNA matches it firmly. Clone size is stated in some rows and not others, as once, few, many or a class when expanded.

abundance: .; j_gene: TRBJ1-1; d_gene: .; v_gene: TRBV27; CDR3aa: CASNNIGGGTEAFF; CDR3nt: TGTGCCAGCAACAATATCGGGGGCGGGACTGAAGCTTTCTTT
abundance: many; j_gene: TRBJ2-3; d_gene: TRBD2; v_gene: TRBV7-6; CDR3aa: CASSFEQTSGESDTQYF; CDR3nt: TGTGCCAGCAGCTTCGAACAGACTAGCGGGGAATCAGATACGCAGTATTTT
abundance: .; j_gene: TRBJ2-3; d_gene: .; v_gene: TRBV7-2; CDR3aa: CASSPTDYQLTDTQYF; CDR3nt: TGTGCCAGCAGCCCGACGGACTACCAACTCACAGATACGCAGTATTTT
abundance: many; j_gene: TRBJ1-6; d_gene: .; v_gene: TRBV7-6; CDR3aa: CASRSTSSYNSPLHF; CDR3nt: TGTGCCAGCAGAAGCACGAGCTCCTATAATTCACCCCTCCACTTT
abundance: many; j_gene: TRBJ1-1; d_gene: .; v_gene: TRBV19; CDR3aa: CASSTPTGSRYNTEAFF; CDR3nt: TGTGCCAGTAGTACCCCGACAGGTTCGAGGTATAACACTGAAGCTTTCTTT
abundance: .; j_gene: TRBJ2-1; d_gene: TRBD1; v_gene: TRBV27; CDR3aa: CASSPGTGANNEQFF; CDR3nt: TGTGCCAGCAGTCCGGGGACAGGGGCAAACAATGAGCAGTTCTTC
abundance: few; j_gene: TRBJ1-2; d_gene: .; v_gene: TRBV10-3; CDR3aa: CAISESQQGPGIRNGYTF; CDR3nt: TGTGCCATCAGTGAGTCTCAGCAGGGGCCTGGCATAAGAAATGGCTACACCTTC
abundance: .; j_gene: TRBJ2-3; d_gene: TRBD2; v_gene: TRBV4-2; CDR3aa: CASSQVYSGGGDTQYF; CDR3nt: TGTGCCAGCAGCCAAGTTTATAGCGGGGGCGGGGATACGCAGTATTTT
abundance: .; j_gene: TRBJ1-1; d_gene: .; v_gene: TRBV9; CDR3aa: CASSGQGRDTEAFF; CDR3nt: TGTGCCAGCAGCGGCCAGGGGAGAGACACTGAAGCTTTCTTT
abundance: .; j_gene: TRBJ2-1; d_gene: .; v_gene: TRBV28; CDR3aa: CASSAHPGTPNEQFF; CDR3nt: TGTGCCAGCAGTGCACACCCCGGGACACCCAATGAGCAGTTCTTC
abundance: .; j_gene: TRBJ2-3; d_gene: .; v_gene: TRBV7-6; CDR3aa: CASSLDIRYRAEDTQYF; CDR3nt: TGTGCCAGCAGCTTAGATATACGGTACAGGGCTGAAGATACGCAGTATTTT
abundance: .; j_gene: TRBJ1-1; d_gene: .; v_gene: TRBV10-3; CDR3aa: CAISDGTNTEAFF; CDR3nt: TGTGCCATCAGTGATGGCACGAACACTGAAGCTTTCTTT
abundance: .; j_gene: TRBJ2-3; d_gene: TRBD2; v_gene: TRBV6-6; CDR3aa: CASSYRERGGNADTQYF; CDR3nt: TGTGCCAGCAGTTACCGAGAGCGGGGGGGCAACGCAGATACGCAGTATTTT
abundance: many; j_gene: TRBJ2-2; d_gene: .; v_gene: TRBV7-2; CDR3aa: CASSLQGTGELFF; CDR3nt: TGTGCCAGCAGCTTGCAGGGCACCGGGGAGCTGTTTTTT
abundance: few; j_gene: TRBJ1-2; d_gene: .; v_gene: TRBV7-9; CDR3aa: CASSSDRLYYGYTF; CDR3nt: TGTGCCAGCAGCTCGGATCGCCTCTACTATGGCTACACCTTC
abundance: few; j_gene: TRBJ1-4; d_gene: .; v_gene: TRBV7-6; CDR3aa: CASSLRGGTNEKLFF; CDR3nt: TGTGCCAGCAGCTTAAGAGGAGGGACTAATGAAAAACTGTTTTTT
abundance: .; j_gene: TRBJ1-4; d_gene: .; v_gene: TRBV7-9; CDR3aa: CASSSSGEKLFF; CDR3nt: TGTGCCAGCAGCAGTTCAGGCGAAAAACTGTTTTTT
abundance: .; j_gene: TRBJ2-7; d_gene: .; v_gene: TRBV29-1; CDR3aa: CSVRGTGTYEQYF; CDR3nt: TGCAGCGTAAGGGGCACCGGGACCTACGAGCAGTACTTC
abundance: few; j_gene: TRBJ2-1; d_gene: TRBD2; v_gene: TRBV7-9; CDR3aa: CASSPHWTSTYNEQFF; CDR3nt: TGTGCCAGCAGCCCACACTGGACTAGCACCTACAATGAGCAGTTCTTC
abundance: .; j_gene: TRBJ2-2; d_gene: TRBD1; v_gene: TRBV6-6; CDR3aa: CASRSRTGPPGELFF; CDR3nt: TGTGCCAGCAGATCCAGGACAGGGCCCCCCGGGGAGCTGTTTTTT
abundance: many; j_gene: TRBJ2-1; d_gene: TRBD2; v_gene: TRBV7-9; CDR3aa: CASSPPSGSSYNEQFF; CDR3nt: TGTGCCAGCAGCCCACCTAGCGGTAGCTCCTACAATGAGCAGTTCTTC
abundance: .; j_gene: TRBJ1-2; d_gene: .; v_gene: TRBV5-4; CDR3aa: CASSLVGMGLLNYGYTF; CDR3nt: TGTGCCAGCAGCTTGGTTGGAATGGGACTTTTAAACTATGGCTACACCTTC
abundance: .; j_gene: TRBJ1-5; d_gene: .; v_gene: TRBV2; CDR3aa: CASSDWEGDQPQHF; CDR3nt: TGTGCCAGCAGTGACTGGGAGGGGGATCAGCCCCAGCATTTT
abundance: .; j_gene: TRBJ1-2; d_gene: .; v_gene: TRBV27; CDR3aa: CASSSGHWGYTF; CDR3nt: TGTGCCAGCAGTTCCGGACATTGGGGCTACACCTTC
abundance: .; j_gene: TRBJ1-1; d_gene: .; v_gene: TRBV4-1; CDR3aa: CASSQILDPLNTEAFF; CDR3nt: TGCGCCAGCAGCCAAATTCTGGACCCTTTGAACACTGAAGCTTTCTTT
abundance: few; j_gene: TRBJ2-7; d_gene: .; v_gene: TRBV7-9; CDR3aa: CASSRPQGHEQYF; CDR3nt: TGTGCCAGCAGCCGCCCTCAGGGCCACGAGCAGTACTTC
abundance: .; j_gene: TRBJ2-1; d_gene: TRBD2; v_gene: TRBV5-8; CDR3aa: CASSPPNGLAGDNEQFF; CDR3nt: TGTGCCAGCAGCCCACCTAATGGCCTAGCGGGGGACAATGAGCAGTTCTTC
abundance: .; j_gene: TRBJ1-1; d_gene: TRBD1; v_gene: TRBV5-6; CDR3aa: CASSSDRYLPLGTEAFF; CDR3nt: TGTGCCAGCAGCTCGGACAGGTACCTCCCTTTGGGCACTGAAGCTTTCTTT
abundance: .; j_gene: TRBJ2-1; d_gene: .; v_gene: TRBV9; CDR3aa: CASSVGTGEQFF; CDR3nt: TGTGCCAGCAGCGTAGGAACTGGCGAGCAGTTCTTC
abundance: .; j_gene: TRBJ2-1; d_gene: TRBD1; v_gene: TRBV13; CDR3aa: CASSIPPGTAIHNEQFF; CDR3nt: TGTGCCAGCAGCATACCTCCCGGGACAGCCATCCACAATGAGCAGTTCTTC
abundance: .; j_gene: TRBJ2-5; d_gene: TRBD2; v_gene: TRBV27; CDR3aa: CASTQSGGHQETQYF; CDR3nt: TGTGCCAGCACCCAGAGCGGGGGGCACCAAGAGACCCAGTACTTC
abundance: .; j_gene: TRBJ2-7; d_gene: .; v_gene: TRBV4-1; CDR3aa: CASSQGTFTYEQYF; CDR3nt: TGCGCCAGCAGCCAAGGGACATTCACCTACGAGCAGTACTTC
abundance: .; j_gene: TRBJ1-4; d_gene: .; v_gene: TRBV19; CDR3aa: CASSIEGATNEKLFF; CDR3nt: TGTGCCAGTAGTATTGAGGGTGCAACTAATGAAAAACTGTTTTTT
abundance: .; j_gene: TRBJ2-1; d_gene: .; v_gene: TRBV6-6; CDR3aa: CASSYPSEGRDEQFF; CDR3nt: TGTGCCAGCAGTTACCCCTCGGAGGGGCGCGATGAGCAGTTCTTC
abundance: .; j_gene: TRBJ2-7; d_gene: .; v_gene: TRBV11-1; CDR3aa: CASSQLQERGVYEQYF; CDR3nt: TGTGCCAGCAGCCAGCTCCAGGAGAGGGGTGTCTACGAGCAGTACTTC
abundance: few; j_gene: TRBJ1-1; d_gene: .; v_gene: TRBV25-1; CDR3aa: CASGPSTEAFF; CDR3nt: TGTGCCAGCGGACCCTCCACTGAAGCTTTCTTT
abundance: few; j_gene: TRBJ1-5; d_gene: .; v_gene: TRBV28; CDR3aa: CASTPFRDQPQHF; CDR3nt: TGTGCCAGCACCCCGTTCCGGGATCAGCCCCAGCATTTT
abundance: many; j_gene: TRBJ1-1; d_gene: TRBD1; v_gene: TRBV27; CDR3aa: CASTRTGVGTEAFF; CDR3nt: TGTGCCAGCACTCGGACAGGGGTAGGCACTGAAGCTTTCTTT
abundance: few; j_gene: TRBJ1-1; d_gene: .; v_gene: TRBV6-1; CDR3aa: CASNPGWNTEAFF; CDR3nt: TGTGCCAGCAACCCAGGGTGGAACACTGAAGCTTTCTTT
abundance: many; j_gene: TRBJ1-1; d_gene: .; v_gene: TRBV6-5; CDR3aa: CASSYSRTANTEAFF; CDR3nt: TGTGCCAGCAGTTACTCGAGGACTGCCAACACTGAAGCTTTCTTT
abundance: .; j_gene: TRBJ1-1; d_gene: .; v_gene: TRBV28; CDR3aa: CASSLPEMEAFF; CDR3nt: TGTGCCAGCAGTCTGCCGGAGATGGAAGCTTTCTTT
abundance: few; j_gene: TRBJ1-2; d_gene: .; v_gene: TRBV2; CDR3aa: CASRGRPSGGYTF; CDR3nt: TGTGCCAGCAGAGGGCGGCCCTCGGGAGGCTACACCTTC
abundance: few; j_gene: TRBJ1-1; d_gene: TRBD1; v_gene: TRBV6-5; CDR3aa: CASSHRDRGPNTEAFF; CDR3nt: TGTGCCAGCAGTCACCGGGACAGGGGGCCGAACACTGAAGCTTTCTTT
abundance: .; j_gene: TRBJ2-3; d_gene: TRBD1; v_gene: TRBV11-1; CDR3aa: CASSHDRGRGDTQYF; CDR3nt: TGTGCCAGCAGCCATGACAGGGGGCGAGGAGATACGCAGTATTTT
abundance: few; j_gene: TRBJ1-4; d_gene: TRBD1; v_gene: TRBV25-1; CDR3aa: CASSDTGATNEKLFF; CDR3nt: TGTGCCAGCAGTGATACAGGGGCAACTAATGAAAAACTGTTTTTT
abundance: .; j_gene: TRBJ2-1; d_gene: .; v_gene: TRBV5-1; CDR3aa: CASSLAGAPPRGNEQFF; CDR3nt: TGCGCCAGCAGCTTGGCGGGGGCCCCACCCAGGGGGAATGAGCAGTTCTTC
abundance: .; j_gene: TRBJ2-3; d_gene: .; v_gene: TRBV29-1; CDR3aa: CSVEDTPGESGTDTQYF; CDR3nt: TGCAGCGTTGAAGATACCCCGGGGGAGAGTGGCACAGATACGCAGTATTTT
abundance: .; j_gene: TRBJ2-5; d_gene: TRBD1; v_gene: TRBV29-1; CDR3aa: CSVGRTGTAQETQYF; CDR3nt: TGCAGCGTTGGCCGGACCGGGACAGCACAAGAGACCCAGTACTTC
abundance: .; j_gene: TRBJ2-7; d_gene: .; v_gene: TRBV12-3/TRBV12-4; CDR3aa: CASSLRPVSYEQYF; CDR3nt: TGTGCCAGCAGTCTTAGACCCGTCTCCTACGAGCAGTACTTC
abundance: .; j_gene: TRBJ2-3; d_gene: TRBD2; v_gene: TRBV12-3/TRBV12-4; CDR3aa: CASSLERGGPDTQYF; CDR3nt: TGTGCCAGCAGTTTGGAGCGGGGGGGCCCAGATACGCAGTATTTT
abundance: .; j_gene: TRBJ2-6; d_gene: .; v_gene: TRBV7-9; CDR3aa: CASLPPGAPSSGANVLTF; CDR3nt: TGTGCCAGCCTCCCTCCGGGGGCTCCTAGCTCTGGGGCCAACGTCCTGACTTTC
abundance: .; j_gene: TRBJ2-1; d_gene: TRBD1; v_gene: TRBV7-6; CDR3aa: CAGSFRQGPYNGQFF; CDR3nt: TGTGCCGGCAGCTTTCGACAGGGCCCCTACAATGGGCAGTTCTTC